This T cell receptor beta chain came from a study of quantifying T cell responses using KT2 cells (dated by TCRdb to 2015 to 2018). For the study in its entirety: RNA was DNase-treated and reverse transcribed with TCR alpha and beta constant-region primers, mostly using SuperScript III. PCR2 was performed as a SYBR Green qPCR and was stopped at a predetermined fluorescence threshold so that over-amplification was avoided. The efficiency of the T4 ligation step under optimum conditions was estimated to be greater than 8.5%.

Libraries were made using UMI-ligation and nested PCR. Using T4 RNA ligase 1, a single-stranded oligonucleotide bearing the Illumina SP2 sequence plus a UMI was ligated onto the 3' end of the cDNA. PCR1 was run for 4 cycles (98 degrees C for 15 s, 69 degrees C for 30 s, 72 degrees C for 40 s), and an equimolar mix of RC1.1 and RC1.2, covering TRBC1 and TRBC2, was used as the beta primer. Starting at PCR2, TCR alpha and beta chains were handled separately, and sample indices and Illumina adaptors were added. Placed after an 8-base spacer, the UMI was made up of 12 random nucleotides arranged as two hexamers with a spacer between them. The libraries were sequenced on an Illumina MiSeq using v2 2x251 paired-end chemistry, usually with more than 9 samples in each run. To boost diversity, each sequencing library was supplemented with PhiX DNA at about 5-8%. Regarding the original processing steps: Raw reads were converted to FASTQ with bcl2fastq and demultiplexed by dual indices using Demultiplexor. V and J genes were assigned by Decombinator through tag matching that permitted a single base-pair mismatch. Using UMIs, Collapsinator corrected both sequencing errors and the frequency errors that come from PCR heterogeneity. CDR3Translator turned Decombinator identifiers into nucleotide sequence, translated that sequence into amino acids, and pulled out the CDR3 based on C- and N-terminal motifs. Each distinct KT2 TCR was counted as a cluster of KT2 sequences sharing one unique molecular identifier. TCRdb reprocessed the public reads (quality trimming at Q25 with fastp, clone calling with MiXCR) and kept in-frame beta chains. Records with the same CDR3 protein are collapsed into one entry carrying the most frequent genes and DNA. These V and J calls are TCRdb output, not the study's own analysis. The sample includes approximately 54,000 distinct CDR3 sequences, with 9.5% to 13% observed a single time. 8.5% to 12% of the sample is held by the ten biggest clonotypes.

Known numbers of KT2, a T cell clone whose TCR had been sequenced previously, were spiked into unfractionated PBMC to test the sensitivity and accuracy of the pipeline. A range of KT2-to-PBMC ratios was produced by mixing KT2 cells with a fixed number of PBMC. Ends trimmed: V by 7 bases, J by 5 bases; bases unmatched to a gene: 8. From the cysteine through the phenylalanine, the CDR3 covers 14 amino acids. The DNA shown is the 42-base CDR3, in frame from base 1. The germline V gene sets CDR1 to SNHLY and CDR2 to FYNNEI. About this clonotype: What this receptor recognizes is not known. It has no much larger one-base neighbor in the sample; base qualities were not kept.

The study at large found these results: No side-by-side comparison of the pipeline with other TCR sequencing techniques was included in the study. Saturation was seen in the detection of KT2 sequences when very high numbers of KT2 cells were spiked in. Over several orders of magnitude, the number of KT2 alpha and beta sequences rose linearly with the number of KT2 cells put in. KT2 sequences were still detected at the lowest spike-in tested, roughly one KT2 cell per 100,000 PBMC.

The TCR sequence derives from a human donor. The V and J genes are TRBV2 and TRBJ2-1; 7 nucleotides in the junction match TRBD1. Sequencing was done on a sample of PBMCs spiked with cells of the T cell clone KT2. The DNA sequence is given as TGTGCCAGCAACTTTCTGGGACAGAACAATGAGCAGTTCTTC. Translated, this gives CASNFLGQNNEQFF.